This T cell receptor beta chain was obtained from a study of cytomegalovirus exposure and HLA in healthy donors. This PCR relied on a set of 60 Vbeta primers and 13 Jbeta primers. Sequencing used immunoSEQ multiplex PCR; TCRdb keeps in-frame clones, though not all of them. This table holds roughly 100,000 clones, nearly 80% found once. Germline V CDR1 and CDR2: MNHEY, SMNVEV (reference sequence). CDR3 length: 15 residues. This rearrangement joins TRBV27 to TRBJ2-5; D perhaps matches TRBD2 (6 bases). The J call is in doubt because the DNA end fits TRBJ2-7 better. The clonotype originates from a woman in her forties in good health and CMV-seronegative. Sequencing was performed on PBMCs. This CDR3 reads CASGQLGLASYEQYF. As DNA, the CDR3 is TGTGCCAGCGGCCAATTGGGGCTAGCGTCCTACGAGCAGTACTTC.